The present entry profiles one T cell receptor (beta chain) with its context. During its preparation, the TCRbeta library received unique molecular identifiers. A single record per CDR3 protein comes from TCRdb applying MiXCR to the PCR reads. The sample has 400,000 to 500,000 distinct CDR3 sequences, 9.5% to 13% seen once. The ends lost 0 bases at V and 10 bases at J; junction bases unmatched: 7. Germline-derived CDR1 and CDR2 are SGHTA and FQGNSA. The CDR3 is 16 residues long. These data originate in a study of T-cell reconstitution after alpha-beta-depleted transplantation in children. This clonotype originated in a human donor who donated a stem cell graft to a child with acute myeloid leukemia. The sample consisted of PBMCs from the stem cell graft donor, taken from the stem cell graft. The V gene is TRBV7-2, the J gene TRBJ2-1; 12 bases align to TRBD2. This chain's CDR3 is CASSLALAGGLREQFF. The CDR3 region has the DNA TGTGCCAGCAGCTTAGCGCTAGCGGGAGGGCTCAGGGAGCAGTTCTTC.